This TCR beta chain was captured in a study of T cell changes during pregnancy in multiple sclerosis. This CDR3 has 13 residues. V was pared by 5 bases and J by 1 base, with 8 bases between. From germline, CDR1 is SGHVT and CDR2 SQSDAQ. Some clones are missing from TCRdb's copy, which holds only in-frame ones; the method was immunoSEQ multiplex PCR. The repertoire holds roughly 58,000 clones, approximately 94% seen once, with 3.5% in the top ten. The sample was CD8+ T cells from peripheral blood mononuclear cells, taken in the third trimester of pregnancy. This receptor was taken from a female donor with multiple sclerosis, enrolled in a pregnancy study. The chain recombines TRBV7-4 with TRBJ1-1; D remains unclear. The CDR3: CASSRRGNTEAFF. The CDR3 nucleotides read TGTGCCAGCAGCCGTCGGGGGAACACTGAAGCTTTCTTT.